The clone carrying this TCR beta chain was recorded a few times. Germline V gene lookup returns CDR1 LNHDA and CDR2 SQIVND (reference sequence). Germline trimming cut 5 bases from V and 4 bases from J; bases unmatched to any gene: 5. The CDR3 has 14 residues. The data were taken from a study of shared T cell receptors in the human thymus. Sequencing was performed with immunoSEQ multiplex PCR; in TCRdb, only in-frame clones are kept and a portion is missing. The profile shows about 500,000 clones, about 84% of them singletons. These same records also appear under a second study, on human thymus T cells. That report adds: Donor material was obtained from healthy Finnish infants undergoing corrective surgery for congenital heart defects. The thymus was resected at corrective cardiac surgery. Repertoires from thymus and blood appeared to show biased V and J gene usage. Overlap was high between thymic repertoires from unrelated individuals, as reported in related research.

Sample: thymocytes. The source is a boy less than two years old with a congenital heart defect. The rearrangement uses TRBV19 and TRBJ2-5, with TRBD1 matching over 9 bases. Here the CDR3 reads CASSSGTGIETQYF. In DNA form, the CDR3 reads TGTGCCAGTAGTTCCGGGACAGGGATAGAGACCCAGTACTTC.